This T cell receptor (beta chain) was recovered during a study of T cells in Graves' hyperthyroidism and ophthalmopathy. What was amplified from RNA transcripts were TCR beta CDR3 regions. The HTBI primer set drove a first-round RT-PCR of the TCR CDR3. TCRdb ran MiXCR on the multiplex PCR reads and lists one entry per CDR3 protein. The sample lists approximately 630,000 distinct CDR3 sequences, around 15% occurring once. This CDR3 comprises 18 residues. V shed 5 bases, J shed 1 base, and the junction held 12 bases outside the gene matches. Germline CDR1 is DFQATT and CDR2 is SNEGSKA (reference sequence).

This clonotype was obtained from a woman aged 25-40 years with Graves' hyperthyroidism. Source material: blood. This chain joins TRBV20-1 and TRBJ2-5; 14 bases map to TRBD2. The chain's CDR3 is CSALQTSGRGWGQETQYF. CDR3 DNA sequence: TGCAGTGCTCTTCAGACTAGCGGGAGGGGTTGGGGCCAAGAGACCCAGTACTTC.